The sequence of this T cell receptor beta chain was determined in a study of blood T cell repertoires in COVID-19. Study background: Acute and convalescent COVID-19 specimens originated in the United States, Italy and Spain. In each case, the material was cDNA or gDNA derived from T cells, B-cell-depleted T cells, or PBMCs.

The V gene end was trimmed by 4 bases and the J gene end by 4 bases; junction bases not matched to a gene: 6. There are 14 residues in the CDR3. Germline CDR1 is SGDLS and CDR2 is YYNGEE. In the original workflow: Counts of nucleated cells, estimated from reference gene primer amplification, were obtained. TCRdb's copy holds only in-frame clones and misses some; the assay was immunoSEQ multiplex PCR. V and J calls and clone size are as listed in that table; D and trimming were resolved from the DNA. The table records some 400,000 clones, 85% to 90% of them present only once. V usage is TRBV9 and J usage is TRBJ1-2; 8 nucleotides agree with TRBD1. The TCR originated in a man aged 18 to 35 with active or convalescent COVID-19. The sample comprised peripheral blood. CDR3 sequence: CASSPGQGGYGYTF. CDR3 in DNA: TGTGCCAGCAGCCCTGGACAGGGAGGCTATGGCTACACCTTC.